This T cell receptor beta chain was recorded in a study of T cells in women clearing cervical HPV infection. With respect to this clone: The read finishes 3 residues shy of the CDR3 end, and the germline J gene is used to complete it.

Prevalent HPV16 infections were excluded; only incident single HPV16 infections included. V dropped 0 bases and J dropped 6; count of bases not matched to a gene: 9. The CDR3 spans 16 residues. Per the germline V gene, CDR1 is ENHRY and CDR2 is SYGVKD. The data were produced by immunoSEQ multiplex PCR, yet TCRdb's version contains in-frame clones alone and is incomplete. This sample's table has some 21,000 clones. This receptor was obtained from a woman aged 18 to 75 with a cervical HPV16 infection that either progressed to CIN3+ or cleared (not recorded which). This rearrangement joins TRBV10-3 to TRBJ2-7; 9 positions match TRBD2. Sequenced material: blood buffy coat. CDR3 DNA (partial): TGTGCCATCAGTGAGTCGTCCCCTAGCGGGACGACCGAG. Its translation is CAISESSPSGTTE. From start to end, the CDR3 is CAISESSPSGTTEQYF.